This T cell receptor (beta chain) was captured by sequencing in a study of T cells expressing NK-cell markers. TCRdb reanalyzed the 5' RACE reads and collapses them to one entry per CDR3 protein, without DNA. This sample's table reports fewer than 400,000 distinct CDR3 sequences. Germline values: CDR1 SGHTA, CDR2 FQGTGA. The CDR3 is 15 amino acids. The sequenced sample consisted of blood T cells: a sorted CD56 or NKG2C T cell subset, CD4+ or CD8+ T cells, or bulk PBMC T cells (not recorded which). The chain recombines TRBV7-3 with TRBJ1-1; the TCRdb call, TRBD1, lacks DNA for checking. This receptor was obtained from a man aged 18 to 70 in good health. CDR3: CASSLKATGDTEAFF. Combining the CDR3 with reference TRBV7-3 and TRBJ1-1 gives the whole variable domain GAGVSQTPSNKVTEKGKYVELRCDPISGHTALYWYRQSLGQGPEFLIYFQGTGAADDSGLPNDRFFAVRPEGSVSTLKIQRTERGDSAVYLCASSLKATGDTEAFFGQGTRLTVV.